This TCR beta chain is drawn from a study of control samples from healthy donors and cancer patients. Some clones are missing from TCRdb's copy, which holds only in-frame ones; the method was immunoSEQ multiplex PCR. The sample lists 130,000 to 150,000 clones, under 95% occurring once. This TCR came from a young man in good health. The sequenced sample was blood.

The CDR3, as DNA: TGCGCCAGCAGCCAAGAGTGGGGTTGGAATCAGCCCCAGCATTTT. Translating it yields CASSQEWGWNQPQHF. This sequence joins TRBV4-3 and TRBJ1-5; D gene unclear. V was clipped by 0 bases and J by 4 bases, with 10 bases between them. The CDR3 extends over 15 amino acids. The germline gives CDR1 LGHNA, CDR2 YSLEER.